Below, 10 T cell receptor beta chains from the same sample are listed, as sequenced in a study of CD8 T cells in ankylosing spondylitis. General observations from the study: Characteristic, it appeared, of ankylosing spondylitis blood was a TCR beta motif of several highly homologous variants.

A single record per CDR3 protein comes from TCRdb applying MiXCR to the 5' RACE reads. The sample holds a few hundred thousand distinct CDR3 sequences, about 15% seen once. Their target antigens are unknown. The sample taken for sequencing was blood, either unsorted or a sorted T cell fraction (not recorded which). The receptors stem from a male donor with ankylosing spondylitis.

Many counts were recorded for this clonotype. The J gene is TRBJ1-1, the V gene TRBV29-1; D call uncertain. Trimming stripped 5 bases from V and 1 base from J, with 8 bases between. The CDR3 is 12 residues long. The germline CDR1 and CDR2 sequences are SQVTM and ANQGSEA. CDR3 in amino acids: CSVYRANTEAFF. In DNA, the CDR3 is TGCAGCGTTTATAGGGCGAACACTGAAGCTTTCTTT.

This clonotype was counted at least ten times. This CDR3 reads CATSDWGRNEKLFF. DNA of the CDR3: TGTGCCACCAGCGACTGGGGGCGTAATGAAAAACTGTTTTTT. This chain uses TRBV15 with TRBJ1-4; maybe TRBD1 (6 bases). Germline loops: CDR1 LNHNV, CDR2 YYDKDF (reference sequence). The CDR3 consists of 14 residues. V lost 5 bases to trimming and J lost 4 bases, with 11 bases between them.

This clonotype came up a few times. This chain joins TRBV5-1 and TRBJ2-5; the D gene could be TRBD1 or TRBD2 (5 bases each). The CDR3 has 16 amino acids. V was trimmed by 0 bases and J by 10 bases, leaving 22 bases between them. Germline CDR1 reads SGHRS; CDR2 reads YFSETQ. This CDR3 reads CASSLVAGAGGFGQYF. CDR3 DNA: TGCGCCAGCAGCTTGGTCGCAGGTGCTGGGGGTTTCGGCCAGTACTTC.

This clonotype showed up just a few times. The chain carries TRBV20-1 and TRBJ1-6, with a weak D call TRBD1 (5 bases). The ends were cut back, 8 bases at V and 6 bases at J, with 17 bases in the middle. CDR3 length: 14 amino acids. CDR1 DFQATT and CDR2 SNEGSKA come from the germline V gene (reference sequence). In nucleotides, the CDR3 is TGCAGTCCCATTGGCGGGGGAGGTAATTCACCCCTCCACTTT. Protein: CSPIGGGGNSPLHF.

This chain links TRBV5-4 with TRBJ1-2; 7 bases align to TRBD1. V trimming: 3 bases; J trimming: 4 bases; junction bases outside the gene matches: 9. The CDR3 sequence is 15 residues long. The V gene's germline CDR1 is SGHNT and CDR2 YYREEE (reference sequence). CDR3 sequence: CASSSSGGPPYGYTF. In DNA, the CDR3 is TGTGCCAGCAGCTCCTCAGGGGGGCCACCCTATGGCTACACCTTC.

DNA for the CDR3: TGTGCCAGCAGTGAATTGGGGACAGGTCCCTACGAGCAGTACTTC. Residues: CASSELGTGPYEQYF. The rearrangement uses TRBV6-1 and TRBJ2-7, with 8 positions matching TRBD1. V was pared by 2 bases and J by 2 bases, with 5 bases of the junction left unmatched. The CDR3 consists of 15 residues. CDR1 and CDR2 from the germline V gene are MNHNS and SASEGT.

A few counts support this clonotype. The chain couples TRBV4-1 to TRBJ1-2; no clear D gene. CDR1 and CDR2 from the germline V gene are MGHRA and YSYEKL. This CDR3 comprises 15 residues. V was cut by 1 base and J by 0 bases, with 9 bases left in between. CDR3 protein: CASSQGGKTNYGYTF. CDR3 DNA sequence: TGCGCCAGCAGCCAAGGCGGAAAGACTAACTATGGCTACACCTTC.

This clonotype is a singleton in its sample. At one boundary the junction diverges from the germline segment, which might be a read error. The chain combines TRBV6-2 or TRBV6-3 with TRBJ2-7; no reliable D call. Germline values: CDR1 MNHEY, CDR2 SVGEGT. This CDR3 spans 16 amino acids. Here the CDR3 DNA reads TGTGCCAGCAGTTACTCTCCGAGACTCCAGCCTTACGGGCAGTACTTC. The encoded protein is CASSYSPRLQPYGQYF.

Ten or more counts support this clonotype. CDR3 in DNA: TGCGCCAGCGGACTACAGGGGGGCACCGGGGAGCTGTTTTTT. Amino acids: CASGLQGGTGELFF. The chain combines TRBV5-1 with TRBJ2-2; 8 positions agree with TRBD1. Germline V gives CDR1 SGHRS, CDR2 YFSETQ. The ends lost 7 bases at V and 4 bases at J; junction bases unmatched: 6. The CDR3 contains 14 residues.

This sequence joins TRBV15 and TRBJ2-5; the match to TRBD1 covers 7 bases. This CDR3 is built from 13 residues. V dropped 5 bases and J dropped 3; count of bases not matched to a gene: 3. Germline V CDR1 and CDR2: LNHNV, YYDKDF (reference sequence). CDR3 sequence reads: CATSGQGEETQYF. CDR3 in DNA: TGTGCCACCAGCGGGCAGGGGGAAGAGACCCAGTACTTC.